This TCR beta chain was sequenced during a study of PD-L1 blockade in urothelial cancer. Study summary: The study found a median of about 1,400 T cells in tumor samples.

Quantification of tumor DNA in FFPE samples relied on amplified housekeeping genes. TCRdb keeps only in-frame clones here, not all; method: immunoSEQ multiplex PCR. The sample lists about 32,000 clones; roughly a third were seen once. This CDR3 has 13 residues. CDR1 MDHEN and CDR2 SYDVKM come from the germline V gene. Trimming took off 3 bases at V and 0 bases at J, with 5 bases between the two ends. This clone occurred many times. Enrolled patients showed locally advanced or metastatic urothelial carcinoma. The starting material was tumor tissue, obtained before atezolizumab (anti-PD-L1) treatment. The chain is built from TRBV28 and TRBJ1-2; D remains ambiguous. This receptor was obtained from a man in his 60s with urothelial cancer. In nucleotides, the CDR3 is TGTGCCAGCAGTTTGAAAGCTAACTATGGCTACACCTTC. Amino acid sequence: CASSLKANYGYTF.